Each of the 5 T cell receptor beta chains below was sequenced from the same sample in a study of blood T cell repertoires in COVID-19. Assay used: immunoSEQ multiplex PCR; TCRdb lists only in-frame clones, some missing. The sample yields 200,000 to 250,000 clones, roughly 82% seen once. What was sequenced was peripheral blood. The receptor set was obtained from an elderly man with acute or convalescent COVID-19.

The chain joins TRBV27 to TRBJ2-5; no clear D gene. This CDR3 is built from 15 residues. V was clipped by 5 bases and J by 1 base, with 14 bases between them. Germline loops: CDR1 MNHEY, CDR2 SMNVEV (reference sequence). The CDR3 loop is CASSINSEFQETQYF. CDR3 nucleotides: TGTGCCAGCAGTATTAATTCAGAATTCCAAGAGACCCAGTACTTC.

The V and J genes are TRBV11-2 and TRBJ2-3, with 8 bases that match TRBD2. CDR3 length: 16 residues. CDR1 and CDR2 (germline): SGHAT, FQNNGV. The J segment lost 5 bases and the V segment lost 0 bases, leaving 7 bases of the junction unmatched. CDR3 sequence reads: CASSLDGGLAGDTQYF. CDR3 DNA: TGTGCCAGCAGCTTAGATGGGGGGCTAGCGGGAGATACGCAGTATTTT.

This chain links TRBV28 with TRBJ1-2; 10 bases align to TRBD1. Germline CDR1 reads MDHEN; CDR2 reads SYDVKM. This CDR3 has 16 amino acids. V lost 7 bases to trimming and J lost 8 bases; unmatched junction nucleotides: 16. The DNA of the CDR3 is TGTGCCAGCACCCTTTTCTCCGGGACAGGGGAGAAGGGCTACACCTTC. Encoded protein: CASTLFSGTGEKGYTF.

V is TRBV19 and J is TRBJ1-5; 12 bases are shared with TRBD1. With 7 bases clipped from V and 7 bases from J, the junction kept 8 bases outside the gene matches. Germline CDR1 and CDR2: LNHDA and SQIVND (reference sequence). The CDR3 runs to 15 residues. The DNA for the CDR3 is TGTGCCAGTAACAGGGACAGGGGGCGAGGGCAGCCCCAGCATTTT. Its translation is CASNRDRGRGQPQHF. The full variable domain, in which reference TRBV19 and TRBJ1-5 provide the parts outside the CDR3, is DGGITQSPKYLFRKEGQNVTLSCEQNLNHDAMYWYRQDPGQGLRLIYYSQIVNDFQKGDIAEGYSVSREKKESFPLTVTSAQKNPTAFYLCASNRDRGRGQPQHFGDGTRLSIL.

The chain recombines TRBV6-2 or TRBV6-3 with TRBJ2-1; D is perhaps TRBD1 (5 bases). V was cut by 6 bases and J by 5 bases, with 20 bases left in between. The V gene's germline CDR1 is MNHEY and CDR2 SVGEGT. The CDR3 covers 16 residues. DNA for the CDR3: TGTGCCAGCAGCGACCAGGGATCCCCAGGCCACAATGAGCAGTTCTTC. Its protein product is CASSDQGSPGHNEQFF.